The 4 T cell receptor beta chains below all came from one sample that was sequenced in a study of spatial heterogeneity in lung cancer. TCRdb re-called the 5' RACE reads with MiXCR, one entry per CDR3 protein. Here the sample spans about 30,000 distinct CDR3 sequences, around 6% being singletons. Time point specified: blood at routine non-recurrence follow-up after resection. The sequenced material consisted of unsorted whole RNA from tumor, nontumor lung or frozen PBMC. The sequencing used PBMCs, collected at follow-up. All receptors come from a male donor with early-stage non-small cell lung cancer.

Ten or more counts support this clonotype. The chain joins TRBV6-5 to TRBJ1-1; tentatively, D is TRBD1 (5 bases). Trimming left V 4 bases short and J 0 bases short, with 12 bases between. Germline lookup yields CDR1 MNHEY and CDR2 SVGAGI. CDR3 size: 15 residues. The CDR3 region has the DNA TGTGCCAGCAGTTCCGGGACGGTTATGAACACTGAAGCTTTCTTT. It yields the protein CASSSGTVMNTEAFF.

This clonotype was detected ten times or more. The J gene is TRBJ2-5, the V gene TRBV12-3 or TRBV12-4, with a weak D call TRBD2 (6 bases). The CDR3 spans 14 residues. V lost 3 bases, J lost 5 bases, and 13 bases lay in between. CDR3 DNA: TGTGCCAGCAGTTTTGGGGGGATCGCGGAGACCCAGTACTTC. It encodes CASSFGGIAETQYF.

This clonotype has a count of ten or more. The chain recombines TRBV3-1 with TRBJ2-3; TRBD2 matches 13 bases. CDR1 and CDR2 from the germline V gene are LGHDT and YNNKEL (reference sequence). V lost 4 bases, J lost 0 bases, and 16 bases stayed unmatched. The CDR3 totals 21 residues. This CDR3 is CASSPHGLAGEYPTSTDTQYF. In DNA, the CDR3 is TGTGCCAGCAGCCCCCACGGACTAGCGGGGGAGTACCCAACTAGCACAGATACGCAGTATTTT.

This clonotype was observed at least ten times. The chain uses TRBV7-8 and TRBJ2-1, with TRBD1 matching over 8 bases. Germline loops: CDR1 SGHVS, CDR2 FQNEAQ. The CDR3 has 15 amino acids. V lost 5 bases and J lost 4; bases outside the gene matches: 7. The CDR3 DNA reads TGTGCCAGCAGCCCCCGGGACAGGACGTACAATGAGCAGTTCTTC. Amino acids: CASSPRDRTYNEQFF.